One and the same sample provided the 8 T cell receptor beta chains below, sequenced in a study of OX40 agonist ivuxolimab in advanced cancers. Only in-frame clones appear in the TCRdb table, and some are missing; sequencing was by immunoSEQ multiplex PCR. The table lists approximately 44,000 clones, less than 90% of them singletons, with around 5% in the top ten. The material sequenced was CD4+ or CD8+ T cells sorted from blood, taken in a trial of the OX40 agonist ivuxolimab. Receptor source: an adult with an advanced solid tumor such as melanoma, head and neck, liver or kidney cancer.

This clone was counted a single time. The rearrangement joins TRBV5-3 to TRBJ1-1; the D is unclear. TRBV5-3 falls under the ORF class, with uncertain function. The V gene lost 4 bases and the J gene lost 0 bases, with 7 bases spanning the gap. This CDR3 contains 13 residues. The CDR3 sequence: CARSRTMNTEAFF. DNA of the CDR3: TGTGCCAGAAGCCGTACCATGAACACTGAAGCTTTCTTT.

The chain joins TRBV6-4 to TRBJ2-7; D might be TRBD2 (6 bases). The germline V gene has CDR1 MRHNA and CDR2 SNTAGT. This CDR3 is built from 15 residues. V was shortened by 3 bases and J by 0 bases, with 12 bases between the two germline ends. The CDR3 region is CASSEGTGPSYEQYF. In DNA form, the CDR3 reads TGTGCCAGCAGTGAGGGGACTGGGCCCTCCTACGAGCAGTACTTC.

CDR3 amino acids: CASRNERTGALGYTF. The CDR3 DNA reads as TGTGCCAGTAGAAACGAAAGGACCGGGGCCCTAGGCTACACCTTC. The J gene is TRBJ1-2, the V gene TRBV19; D might be TRBD1 (5 bases). The CDR3 runs 15 residues. The germline V and J ends were trimmed by 6 bases and 8 bases, with 22 bases remaining between them. The germline CDR1 and CDR2 sequences are LNHDA and SQIVND (reference sequence).

The chain carries TRBV7-9 and TRBJ2-6; 9 bases are a match to TRBD1. The CDR3 has 19 amino acids. Germline V CDR1 and CDR2: SEHNR, FQNEAQ (reference sequence). Germline trimming cut 4 bases from V and 4 bases from J; bases unmatched to any gene: 14. The CDR3 nucleotides are TGTGCCAGCAGCTCCCCACGGCGGGGACAGGGAGCCGGGGCCAACGTCCTGACTTTC. Translating it yields CASSSPRRGQGAGANVLTF.

The chain joins TRBV5-1 to TRBJ1-2, with D uncertain. Per germline, CDR1 SGHRS and CDR2 YFSETQ. This CDR3 spans 13 amino acids. The ends were cut back, 0 bases at V and 8 bases at J, with 11 bases in the middle. The CDR3 bases are TGCGCCAGCAGCTTGGAGAGGGTGAGCGGCTACACCTTC. Protein: CASSLERVSGYTF.

The rearrangement uses TRBV4-1 and TRBJ2-1; 8 nucleotides line up with TRBD2. With 0 bases clipped from V and 8 bases from J, the junction kept 6 bases outside the gene matches. The CDR3 has 15 residues. CDR1 and CDR2 from the germline V gene are MGHRA and YSYEKL. The CDR3 region has the DNA TGCGCCAGCAGCCAAGAGGAGCGGGGGTGGGATGAGCAGTTCTTC. This gives the protein CASSQEERGWDEQFF.

This chain connects TRBV7-9 to TRBJ2-7; D is perhaps TRBD2 (5 bases). The germline V gene has CDR1 SEHNR and CDR2 FQNEAQ (reference sequence). The CDR3 is made up of 16 amino acids. Trimming cost V 4 bases and J 9 bases, with 25 bases left between them. Here the CDR3 DNA reads TGTGCCAGCAGCTCGTACTGGACTGGGGTTTCGATTGGGCAGTACTTC. Translating gives CASSSYWTGVSIGQYF.

J is TRBJ2-6 and V is TRBV7-3, with 7 bases lining up with TRBD1. The CDR3 length is 17 residues. Germline-derived CDR1 and CDR2 are SGHTA and FQGTGA. With V trimmed by 5 bases and J by 1 base, 8 bases remained unmatched. The CDR3 nucleotides are TGTGCCAGCAGCCTTTACCCGACAGGGTCTGGGGCCAACGTCCTGACTTTC. Protein product: CASSLYPTGSGANVLTF.